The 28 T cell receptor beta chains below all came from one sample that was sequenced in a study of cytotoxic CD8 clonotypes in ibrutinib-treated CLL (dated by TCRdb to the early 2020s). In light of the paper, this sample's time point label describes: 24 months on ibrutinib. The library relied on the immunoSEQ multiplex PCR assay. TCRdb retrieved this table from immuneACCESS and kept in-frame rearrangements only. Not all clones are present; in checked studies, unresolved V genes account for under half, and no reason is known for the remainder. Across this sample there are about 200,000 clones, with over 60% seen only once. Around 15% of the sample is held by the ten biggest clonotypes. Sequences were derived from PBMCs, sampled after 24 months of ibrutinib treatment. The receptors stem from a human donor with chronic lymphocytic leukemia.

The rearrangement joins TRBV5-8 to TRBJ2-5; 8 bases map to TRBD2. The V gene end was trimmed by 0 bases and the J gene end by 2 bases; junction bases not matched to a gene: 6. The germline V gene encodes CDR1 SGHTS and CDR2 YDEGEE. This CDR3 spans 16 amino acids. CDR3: CASSLALLAGQETQYF. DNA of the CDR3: TGTGCCAGCAGCTTGGCCCTCCTAGCGGGTCAAGAGACCCAGTACTTC.

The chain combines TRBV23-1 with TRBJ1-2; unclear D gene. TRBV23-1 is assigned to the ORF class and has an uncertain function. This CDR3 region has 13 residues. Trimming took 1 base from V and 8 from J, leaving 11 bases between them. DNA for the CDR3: TGCGCCAGCAGTCAATTTGTAGATGTCGGCTACACCTTC. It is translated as CASSQFVDVGYTF.

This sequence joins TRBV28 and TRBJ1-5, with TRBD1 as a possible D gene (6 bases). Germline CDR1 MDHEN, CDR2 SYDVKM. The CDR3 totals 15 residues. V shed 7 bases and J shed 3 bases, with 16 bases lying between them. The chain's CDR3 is CASIIGQGYNQPQHF. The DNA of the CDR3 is TGTGCCAGCATTATCGGGCAGGGGTACAATCAGCCCCAGCATTTT.

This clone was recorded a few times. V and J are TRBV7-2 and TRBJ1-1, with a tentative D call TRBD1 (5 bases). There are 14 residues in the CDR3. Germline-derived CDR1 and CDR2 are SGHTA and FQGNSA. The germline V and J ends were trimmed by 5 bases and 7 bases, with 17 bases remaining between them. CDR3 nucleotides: TGTGCCAGCAGCCCTGGCGCGACAGCCTTTGAAGCTTTCTTT. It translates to CASSPGATAFEAFF.

DNA for the CDR3: TGTGCCAGCAGCACCCGTAGGACAGGGGCAGAGACCCAGTACTTC. This encodes CASSTRRTGAETQYF. The rearrangement links TRBV7-2 to TRBJ2-5, with TRBD1 matching 9 bases. CDR3 length equals 15 residues. Germline V gene sequence: CDR1 SGHTA, CDR2 FQGNSA. The V and J ends lost 5 bases and 4 bases, in that order; junction bases with no gene match: 8. Filled out from reference TRBV7-2 and TRBJ2-5, the complete variable domain reads GAGVSQSPSNKVTEKGKDVELRCDPISGHTALYWYRQSLGQGLEFLIYFQGNSAPDKSGLPSDRFSAERTGGSVSTLTIQRTQQEDSAVYLCASSTRRTGAETQYFGPGTRLLVL.

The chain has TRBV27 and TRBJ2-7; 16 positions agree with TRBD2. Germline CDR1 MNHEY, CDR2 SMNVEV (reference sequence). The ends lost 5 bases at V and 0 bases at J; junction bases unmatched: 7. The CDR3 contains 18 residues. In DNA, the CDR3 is TGTGCCAGCAGTCCGGGACTAGCGGGAGGGCCTGTCTCCTACGAGCAGTACTTC. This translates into CASSPGLAGGPVSYEQYF.

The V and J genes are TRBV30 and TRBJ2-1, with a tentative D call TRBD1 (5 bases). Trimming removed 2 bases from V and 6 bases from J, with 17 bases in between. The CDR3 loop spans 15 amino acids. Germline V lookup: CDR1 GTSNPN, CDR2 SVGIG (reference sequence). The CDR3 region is CAWSLGVVGSNEQFF. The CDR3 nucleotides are TGTGCCTGGAGTTTAGGGGTAGTTGGGTCCAATGAGCAGTTCTTC.

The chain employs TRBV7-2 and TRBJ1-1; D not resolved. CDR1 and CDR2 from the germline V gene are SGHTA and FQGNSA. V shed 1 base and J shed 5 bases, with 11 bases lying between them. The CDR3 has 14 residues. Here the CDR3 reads CASSLDYRTTEAFF. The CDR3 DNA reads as TGTGCCAGCAGCTTAGATTACCGAACGACTGAAGCTTTCTTT.

The CDR3 DNA reads as TGTGCCAGCAGTTTCCTGGGGCGATTCGACAATGAGCAGTTCTTC. Its translation: CASSFLGRFDNEQFF. The rearrangement joins TRBV6-5 to TRBJ2-1; possibly TRBD1 for D (5 bases). CDR3 size: 15 residues. V lost 4 bases and J 5 bases, leaving 15 bases between the germline ends. Germline V gene data show CDR1 as MNHEY and CDR2 as SVGAGI.

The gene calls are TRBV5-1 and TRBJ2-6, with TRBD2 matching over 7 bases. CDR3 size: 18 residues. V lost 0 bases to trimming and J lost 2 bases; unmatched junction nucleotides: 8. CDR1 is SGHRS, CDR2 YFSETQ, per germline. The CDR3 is CASSLAASGSAGANVLTF. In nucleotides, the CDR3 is TGCGCCAGCAGCTTGGCGGCTAGCGGCTCAGCTGGGGCCAACGTCCTGACTTTC.

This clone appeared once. CDR3 nucleotide sequence: TGTGCCACCACGAGGGGACAGGGGTTGTACGAGCAGTACTTC. Translated, it gives CATTRGQGLYEQYF. The J gene is TRBJ2-7, the V gene TRBV6-5, with 10 bases identical to TRBD1. In germline, CDR1 is MNHEY, CDR2 SVGAGI. V lost 10 bases, J lost 4 bases, and 10 bases stayed unmatched. The CDR3 has 14 residues.

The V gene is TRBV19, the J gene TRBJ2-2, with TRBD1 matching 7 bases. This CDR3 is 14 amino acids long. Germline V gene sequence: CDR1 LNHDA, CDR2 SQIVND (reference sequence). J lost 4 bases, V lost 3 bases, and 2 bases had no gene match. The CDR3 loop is CASSIYRGTGELFF. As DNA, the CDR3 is TGTGCCAGTAGTATCTACAGGGGCACCGGGGAGCTGTTTTTT.

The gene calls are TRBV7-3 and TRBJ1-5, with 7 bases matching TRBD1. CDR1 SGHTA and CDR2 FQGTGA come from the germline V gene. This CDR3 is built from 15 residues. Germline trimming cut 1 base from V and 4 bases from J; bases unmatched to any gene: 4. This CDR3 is CASSLSGRGNQPQHF. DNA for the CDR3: TGTGCCAGCAGCTTAAGCGGCAGGGGGAATCAGCCCCAGCATTTT. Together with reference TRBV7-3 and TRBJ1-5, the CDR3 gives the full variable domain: GAGVSQTPSNKVTEKGKYVELRCDPISGHTALYWYRQSLGQGPEFLIYFQGTGAADDSGLPNDRFFAVRPEGSVSTLKIQRTERGDSAVYLCASSLSGRGNQPQHFGDGTRLSIL.

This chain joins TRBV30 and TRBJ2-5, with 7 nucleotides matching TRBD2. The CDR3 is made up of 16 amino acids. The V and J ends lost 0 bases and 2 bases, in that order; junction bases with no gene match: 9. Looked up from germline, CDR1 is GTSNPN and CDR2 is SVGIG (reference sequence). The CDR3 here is CAWSVLPGLPQETQYF. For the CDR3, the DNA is TGTGCCTGGAGTGTACTACCGGGACTACCTCAAGAGACCCAGTACTTC. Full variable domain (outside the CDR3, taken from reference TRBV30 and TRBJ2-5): SQTIHQWPATLVQPVGSPLSLECTVEGTSNPNLYWYRQAAGRGLQLLFYSVGIGQISSEVPQNLSASRPQDRQFILSSKKLLLSDSGFYLCAWSVLPGLPQETQYFGPGTRLLVL.

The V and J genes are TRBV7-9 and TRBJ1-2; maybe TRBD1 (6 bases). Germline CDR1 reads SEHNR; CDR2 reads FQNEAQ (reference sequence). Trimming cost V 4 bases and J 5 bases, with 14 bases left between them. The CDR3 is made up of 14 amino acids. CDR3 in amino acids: CASSYGTPGYGYTF. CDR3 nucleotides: TGTGCCAGCAGCTACGGGACACCTGGTTATGGCTACACCTTC.

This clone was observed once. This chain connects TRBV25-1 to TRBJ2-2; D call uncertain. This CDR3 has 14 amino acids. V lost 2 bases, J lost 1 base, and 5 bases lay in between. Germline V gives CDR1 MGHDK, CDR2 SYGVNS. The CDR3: CASSERLNTGELFF. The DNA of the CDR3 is TGTGCCAGCAGTGAACGGTTGAACACCGGGGAGCTGTTTTTT.

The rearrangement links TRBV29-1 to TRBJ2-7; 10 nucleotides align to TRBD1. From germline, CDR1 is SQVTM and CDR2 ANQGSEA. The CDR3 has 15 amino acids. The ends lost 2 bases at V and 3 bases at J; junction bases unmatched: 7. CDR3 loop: CSVESRDRGNYEQYF. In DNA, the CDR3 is TGCAGCGTTGAATCTAGGGACAGGGGCAACTACGAGCAGTACTTC.

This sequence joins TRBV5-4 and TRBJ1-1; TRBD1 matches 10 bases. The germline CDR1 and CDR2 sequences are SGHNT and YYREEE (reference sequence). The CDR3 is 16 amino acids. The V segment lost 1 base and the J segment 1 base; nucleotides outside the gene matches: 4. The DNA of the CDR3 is TGTGCCAGCAGCTTGCCTCGGACAGGGGGGAACACTGAAGCTTTCTTT. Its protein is CASSLPRTGGNTEAFF.

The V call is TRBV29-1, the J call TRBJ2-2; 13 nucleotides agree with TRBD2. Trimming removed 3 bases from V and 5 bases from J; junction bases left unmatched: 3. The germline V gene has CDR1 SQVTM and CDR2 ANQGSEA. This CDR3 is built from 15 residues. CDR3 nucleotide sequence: TGCAGCGTTGACGGGGGACTAGCGGGAACCGGGGAGCTGTTTTTT. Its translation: CSVDGGLAGTGELFF.

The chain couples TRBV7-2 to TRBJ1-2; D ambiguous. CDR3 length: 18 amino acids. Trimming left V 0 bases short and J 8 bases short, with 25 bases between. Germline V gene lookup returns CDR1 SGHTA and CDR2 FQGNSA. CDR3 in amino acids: CASSLALSSSRTSMGYTF. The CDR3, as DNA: TGTGCCAGCAGCTTAGCGCTGTCGTCCAGTCGAACCTCTATGGGCTACACCTTC.

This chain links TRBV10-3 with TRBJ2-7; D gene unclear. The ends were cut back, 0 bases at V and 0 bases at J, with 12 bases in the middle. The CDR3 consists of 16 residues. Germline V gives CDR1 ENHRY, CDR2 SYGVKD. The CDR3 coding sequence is TGTGCCATCAGTGAGTCGAACGGGTTGAGCTCCTACGAGCAGTACTTC. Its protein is CAISESNGLSSYEQYF.

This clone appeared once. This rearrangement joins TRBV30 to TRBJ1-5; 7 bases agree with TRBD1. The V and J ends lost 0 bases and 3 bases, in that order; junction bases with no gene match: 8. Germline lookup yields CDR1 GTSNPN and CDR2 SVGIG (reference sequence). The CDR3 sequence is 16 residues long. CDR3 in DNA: TGTGCCTGGAGTGTAGCCCGCAGGGGGTCCAATCAGCCCCAGCATTTT. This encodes CAWSVARRGSNQPQHF.

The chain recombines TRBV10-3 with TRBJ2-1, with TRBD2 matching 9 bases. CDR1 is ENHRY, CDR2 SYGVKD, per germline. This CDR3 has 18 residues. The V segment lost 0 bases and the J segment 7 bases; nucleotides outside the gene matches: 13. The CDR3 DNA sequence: TGTGCCATCAGTGAGTCACTACGCGGGAGGGGTATAAGGAATGAGCAGTTCTTC. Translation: CAISESLRGRGIRNEQFF.

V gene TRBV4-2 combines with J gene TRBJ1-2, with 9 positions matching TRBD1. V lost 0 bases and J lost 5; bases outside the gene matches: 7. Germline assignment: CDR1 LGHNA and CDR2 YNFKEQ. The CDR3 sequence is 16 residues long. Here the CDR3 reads CASSQDGDRDSYGYTF. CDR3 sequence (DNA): TGTGCCAGCAGCCAAGATGGGGACAGGGATTCTTATGGCTACACCTTC.

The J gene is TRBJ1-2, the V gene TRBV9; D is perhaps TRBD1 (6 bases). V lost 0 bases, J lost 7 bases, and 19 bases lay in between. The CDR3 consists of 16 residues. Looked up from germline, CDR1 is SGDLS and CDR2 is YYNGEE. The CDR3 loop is CASSVDFQGLSFGYTF. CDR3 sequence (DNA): TGTGCCAGCAGCGTAGATTTTCAGGGGCTGTCCTTTGGCTACACCTTC.

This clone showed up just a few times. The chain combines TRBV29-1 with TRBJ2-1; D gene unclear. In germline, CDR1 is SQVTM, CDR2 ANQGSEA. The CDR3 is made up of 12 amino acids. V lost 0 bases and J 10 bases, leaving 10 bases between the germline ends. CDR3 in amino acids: CSVEDRIDEQFF. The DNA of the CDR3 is TGCAGCGTTGAAGATCGGATTGACGAGCAGTTCTTC.

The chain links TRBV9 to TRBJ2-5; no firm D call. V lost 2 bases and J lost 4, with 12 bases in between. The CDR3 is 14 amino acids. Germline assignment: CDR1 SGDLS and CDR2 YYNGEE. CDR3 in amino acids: CASSVRTSAETQYF. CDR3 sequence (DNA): TGTGCCAGCAGCGTCCGGACCTCCGCAGAGACCCAGTACTTC.

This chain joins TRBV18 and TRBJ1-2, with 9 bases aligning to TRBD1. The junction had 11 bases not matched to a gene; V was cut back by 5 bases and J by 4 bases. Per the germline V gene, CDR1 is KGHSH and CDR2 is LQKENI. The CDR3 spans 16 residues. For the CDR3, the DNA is TGTGCCAGCTCAAGATCCGGGACAGGGTGGAGCTATGGCTACACCTTC. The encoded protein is CASSRSGTGWSYGYTF.